This T cell receptor (beta chain) appears in the sequencing data of a study of blood T cell repertoires in COVID-19. Study background: Samples taken during acute and convalescent COVID-19 were collected in the United States, Italy and Spain. Nucleic acid was either cDNA or gDNA, and it came from T cells, B-cell-depleted T cells, or PBMCs.

Those enrolled, adults aged roughly 18 to 90 years, came from under 25 US areas. Profiling relied on immunoSEQ multiplex PCR, and the TCRdb table lists in-frame clones only, not all of them. The sample has 200,000 to 250,000 clones; 65% to 85% are singletons. Trimming removed 6 bases from V and 5 bases from J; junction bases left unmatched: 11. The CDR3 is made up of 16 amino acids. CDR1 SNHLY and CDR2 FYNNEI come from the germline V gene. The sequenced sample was PBMCs or T cells enriched from blood (not recorded which). V usage is TRBV2 and J usage is TRBJ1-4, with 8 bases identical to TRBD1. The source of this sequence is a woman in her sixties or seventies who had recovered from COVID-19. The CDR3 region is CASRDAGTGPNEKLFF. The CDR3 coding sequence is TGTGCCAGCAGAGATGCTGGGACAGGTCCAAATGAAAAACTGTTTTTT.